This T cell receptor beta chain originates from a study of tumor and adjacent non-tumor tissue in lung cancer (dated by TCRdb to 2017 to 2018). Notes on the research overall: By cancer type, the cohort comprised eleven to twelve adenocarcinoma patients, 2 squamous cell carcinoma patients and 1 small cell lung cancer patient. Ages among the roughly 15 patients ranged from roughly 31 to 85 years, there were about ten men and 5 women, and disease was at TNM stage I to III. Sequencing generated a total of 125,075,908 productive TCRbeta reads, averaging roughly 3.9 million reads per sample. The study compared bulk TCRbeta repertoires between lung tumor tissue and matched distant non-tumor lung tissue from some 14 lung cancer patients. TCRbeta CDR3 sequencing was performed on 25 to 35 paired specimens, with one tumor sample and one normal lung sample collected per patient.

The library was obtained by multiplex PCR. The instrument was an Illumina HiSeq 2500. Following protocols modified from ARM-PCR, the researchers constructed TCRbeta libraries through three rounds of nested PCR with primers (Table S4). Before sequencing, PCR products of 200-500 bp were cut from the gel and purified using the QIAquick gel extraction kit. Per the source publication's procedure: Reads were cleaned using Trimmomatic, were merged into complete CDR3 sequences using FLASH, and were assigned to V(D)J germline segments using MiTCR. VDJtools was used to compute clonal diversity as the inverse Simpson's index. In-frame sequences lacking a premature stop codon were counted as productive reads. TCRdb redid the processing of the public reads, applying fastp at Q25 and MiXCR, and retained in-frame beta chains. Entries are consolidated by CDR3 protein sequence, retaining the most common genes and DNA. The V and J calls and clone size come from TCRdb's table, not from the authors' own analysis. For this sample the table gives 60,000 to 90,000 distinct CDR3 sequences, of which around two thirds were detected only once. About a quarter of the sample lies in the top ten.

RNA was extracted from bulk unsorted tissue and checked for quality with a NanoDrop ND-1000 and an Agilent 2100. Normal lung samples were distant non-tumor tissue taken more than 3 cm from the tumor edge. All donors had newly diagnosed lung cancer, had not received prior chemotherapy, and were admitted for thoracic surgery in China between August and November 2014. Patients who had received previous radiotherapy or chemotherapy, or who had another concurrent cancer, were excluded from the study. Pieces of surgical tissue measuring about 1-2 cm3 were kept in RNAlater solution and held at -80 degrees C until needed. As for this clonotype: It has no known antigen specificity. A single base separates this from a much larger clone, so it may be a read error. The conserved phenylalanine or tryptophan is not found at the CDR3 terminus, so this likely reflects a read error.

Trimming costs V 4 bases and J 1 base, and their ends lie 7 bases apart. From the germline V gene, CDR1 is LGHNA and CDR2 is YSLEER. Counting both end residues, the CDR3 totals 13 amino acids. Kept here is only the CDR3 DNA, which spans 39 bases and is read in frame from base 1. Findings and caveats that apply to the study as a whole: Significantly higher TCR diversity (inverse Simpson) was observed in tumor tissue than in normal lung tissue (around 450 vs 160, P = 0.0075, Mann-Whitney U test). With only around 15 patients in the cohort, the authors noted that larger samples and more detailed clinical data are needed. Neither the sequencing platform nor unique molecular identifiers are mentioned in the methods. Significantly higher TCR diversity was found in younger patients, and higher tumor TCR diversity was associated with shorter overall and disease-free survival. The top 100 clones accounted for a significantly larger cumulative portion of the repertoire in normal lung than in tumor tissue. Peripheral blood was not sequenced, so blood TCRbeta repertoires were not examined in the lung cancer patients of the study.

The sample taken for sequencing was distant non-tumor lung tissue. This sequence was found in a woman aged 45-60 years with non-small cell lung cancer. Rearrangement joined TRBV4-3 to TRBJ2-5; the best D guess is TRBD2, with 5 bases matching. The CDR3 region: CASSLGSQETQYI. The sequenced DNA: TGCGCCAGCAGCCTTGGGAGCCAAGAGACCCAGTACATC.